One and the same sample provided the 9 T cell receptor beta chains below, sequenced in a study of identical twins. TCRdb re-analysed the 5' RACE reads in MiXCR, keeping a single row per CDR3 protein. The sample shows fewer than 650,000 distinct CDR3 sequences, approximately 9.6% of them seen only once. This sample was also put to use in a study of yellow fever vaccine responses in identical twins.

The sequencing sample was made of PBMCs. The receptors were sampled from a woman aged 18-35 years in good health.

The chain recombines TRBV6-1 with TRBJ2-5, with unresolved D. Germline loops: CDR1 MNHNS, CDR2 SASEGT. The CDR3 has 11 residues. The germline V and J ends were trimmed by 3 bases and 9 bases, with 8 bases remaining between them. The CDR3 DNA follows: TGTGCCAGCAGTGATGGACGGCCCCAGTACTTC. Amino acids: CASSDGRPQYF.

The chain links TRBV9 to TRBJ2-3; TRBD2 matches at 7 bases. The length of the CDR3 is 14 residues. Trimming removed 4 bases from V and 3 bases from J; junction bases left unmatched: 5. The germline V gene has CDR1 SGDLS and CDR2 YYNGEE. CDR3 amino acids: CASSRAGETDTQYF. Written as DNA, the CDR3 is TGTGCCAGCAGCCGCGCGGGGGAGACAGATACGCAGTATTTT. The variable domain in full, completed from reference TRBV9 and TRBJ2-3, reads DSGVTQTPKHLITATGQRVTLRCSPRSGDLSVYWYQQSLDQGLQFLIQYYNGEERAKGNILERFSAQQFPDLHSELNLSSLELGDSALYFCASSRAGETDTQYFGPGTRLTVL.

In this sample, this clonotype turned up a few times. CDR3 sequence: CATDRATMNTEAFF. The CDR3 DNA sequence: TGTGCAACGGACAGGGCGACAATGAACACTGAAGCTTTCTTT. The rearrangement uses TRBV30 and TRBJ1-1; 8 bases are a match to TRBD1. Germline V lookup: CDR1 GTSNPN, CDR2 SVGIG (reference sequence). This CDR3 is 14 amino acids long.

The V and J genes are TRBV20-1 and TRBJ2-5, with 7 bases lining up with TRBD1. Unmatched junction bases numbered 20, after V lost 3 bases and J lost 7 bases. This CDR3 is built from 17 residues. Germline V gives CDR1 DFQATT, CDR2 SNEGSKA (reference sequence). The CDR3 loop is CSARLPGQFLLKGTQYF. The CDR3, as DNA: TGCAGTGCTAGGTTACCGGGACAGTTCTTACTAAAAGGGACCCAGTACTTC.

The CDR3 region is CSASKASDTQYF. The DNA of the CDR3 is TGCAGTGCTAGCAAGGCGTCAGATACGCAGTATTTT. The chain is built from TRBV20-1 and TRBJ2-3; no clear D gene. The CDR3 totals 12 residues. The V gene's germline CDR1 is DFQATT and CDR2 SNEGSKA (reference sequence). V shed 3 bases and J shed 4 bases, with 8 bases lying between them.

This clonotype was counted between two and nine times. The rearrangement uses TRBV20-1 and TRBJ2-3; 12 bases fit TRBD2. V shed 2 bases and J 1 base; nucleotides not matched to a gene: 10. The CDR3 is 18 residues long. Germline values: CDR1 DFQATT, CDR2 SNEGSKA (reference sequence). CDR3 protein: CSARPSPLAGGGTDTQYF. The CDR3 coding sequence is TGCAGTGCTAGACCCTCCCCACTAGCGGGAGGTGGCACAGATACGCAGTATTTT.

A few counts support this clonotype. The CDR3 is CASSRDTTYEQYF. CDR3 in DNA: TGTGCCAGCAGTCGGGACACCACCTACGAGCAGTACTTC. The chain couples TRBV2 to TRBJ2-7; D is possibly TRBD1 (6 bases). The V end was cut by 5 bases, the J end by 2 bases, with 10 bases between. Germline assignment: CDR1 SNHLY and CDR2 FYNNEI. CDR3 size: 13 residues.

This clonotype was seen many times. The J gene is TRBJ2-1, the V gene TRBV20-1; 7 bases match TRBD2. V shed 0 bases, J shed 4 bases, and the junction held 15 bases outside the gene matches. The germline V gene has CDR1 DFQATT and CDR2 SNEGSKA (reference sequence). This CDR3 is 18 amino acids long. The CDR3 sequence is CSARDTGPGRVRYNEQFF. The DNA of the CDR3 is TGCAGTGCTAGAGATACAGGCCCAGGGAGGGTCCGGTACAATGAGCAGTTCTTC.

This chain links TRBV4-2 with TRBJ2-1; D might be TRBD1 or TRBD2, each matching 8 bases. In germline, CDR1 is LGHNA, CDR2 YNFKEQ. The V end lost 7 bases, the J end lost 0 bases, and 22 bases lay between the germline ends. The CDR3 totals 18 residues. CDR3 DNA: TGTGCCAGCACACCGGGGGGGACAGGCCTGAGCTCCTACAATGAGCAGTTCTTC. Encoded protein: CASTPGGTGLSSYNEQFF.